The clone carrying this TCR beta chain was seen just once. Its antigen remains unidentified. Generated by immunoSEQ multiplex PCR, the TCRdb table keeps only in-frame clones and is missing some. The sample holds about 280,000 clones, approximately 88% seen once. The data stem from a study of cytomegalovirus exposure and HLA in healthy donors. Study-wide context: The use of the same platform for the approximately 130 validation repertoires and the approximately 730 first-cohort repertoires was reported by a later analysis. Broader study findings: The study labeled 150 or so TCR beta chains cytomegalovirus-associated. Reports showed the classifier diagnosing cytomegalovirus status with high specificity and sensitivity. Usually a TCR sequence was rare, but some public TCRs were found in many donors.

V dropped 1 base and J dropped 4; count of bases not matched to a gene: 3. Germline CDR1 LNHNV, CDR2 YYDKDF (reference sequence). The CDR3 totals 16 residues. The rearrangement links TRBV15 to TRBJ2-1; 11 bases are a match to TRBD2. The material sequenced was PBMCs. The clonotype comes from a woman aged 18-29 years in good health and CMV-seronegative. The CDR3 DNA follows: TGTGCCACCAGCAGAGGGGGACTAGCGGCTTACAATGAGCAGTTCTTC. This codes for CATSRGGLAAYNEQFF.